Reported below is one T cell receptor (beta chain). Which antigen it targets is not known. The input lacks base qualities; no much larger clone sits a single base away. This same CDR3 is encoded by further DNA sequences in the sample. A single peripheral blood draw of 95 to 150 mL on average was collected from each donor into heparinised tubes. A BD FACSAria II was used to sort naive, central memory, regulatory and stem cell-like memory CD4+ T cells with a panel that included CD45RO, CCR7, CD25, CD127, CD95 and CD27. Every sorted population had a purity above 95%. PBMCs were separated immediately by Lymphoprep density gradient centrifugation and were stained directly, without being cultured. Samples were stained and sorted in pairs, with one healthy donor and one patient per experiment, so that batch effects were minimized. From the cysteine up to the phenylalanine, the CDR3 has a length of 14 residues. The kept DNA is CDR3 alone, 42 bases in frame from the first base. The germline V gene gives CDR1 as SGHRS and CDR2 as YFSETQ. Trimming costs V 0 bases and J 0 bases, and their ends lie 5 bases apart.

The entry originates in a study of beta chain features in type 1 diabetes (dated by TCRdb to about 2018). Regarding the study in general: Patients and healthy donors did not differ in mean age, gender distribution, total cell number or subset yield. Naive and central memory subsets were obtained from all 30 or so donors, but regulatory and stem cell-like memory subsets were isolated from only 8 patients and 8 healthy donors. A total of 107,917,701 sorted cells were examined across all samples, and the number of cells per subset was strongly correlated with RNA yield. The study compared TCRB repertoires of sorted circulating CD4+ T cell subsets between recently diagnosed type 1 diabetes patients and matched healthy donors. On the study overall, not on this receptor specifically: Naive, central memory and regulatory TCRB repertoires appeared more similar among patients than among healthy donors. Only small numbers of individuals were included in the HLA sub-analyses, which left unresolved whether HLA type had any influence on TCRB rearrangement. PCR may preferentially amplify shorter templates, but because patient and control samples were amplified and corrected together, any resulting skew would affect both groups equally. Because cDNA was sequenced instead of genomic DNA, highly expressing activated cells could be over-represented, though the groups showed no difference in activation or CD3 levels. A moderate but significant shortening of TCRB CDR3 length was observed in type 1 diabetes patients in all four CD4+ subsets. Patients with type 1 diabetes made fewer insertions and deleted more nucleotides at VDJ recombination sites, implying thymic rearrangement abnormalities.

All of the isolated RNA was reverse transcribed with the High Capacity cDNA Reverse Transcription Kit, so expressed TCRB transcripts were sequenced. Deep immunoSEQ sequencing was applied to naive, central memory and regulatory T cell samples, giving an average of about 3.57 million total reads per sample. Sorted cells were lysed in RLT buffer, and RNA was extracted using DNase-treated RNeasy Micro or Mini kits according to cell number. Each cell subset was processed separately to prevent cross-contamination, with patient and healthy donor samples processed together. TCRB sequences were amplified from cDNA with the immunoSEQ multiplex PCR, producing 87-bp fragments spanning the CDR3 region. Sequencing of the amplicons was performed on the Illumina HiSeq platform. In the authors' own workflow: Synthetic template baselines were used to correct PCR bias computationally, reads within Hamming distance 2 were collapsed together, and singletons that could not be merged were discarded. Reads were aligned against IMGT to assign V, D and J genes, CDR3 length and insertions or deletions at six rearrangement sites. Within each subset, clonotype counts were normalized to the number of sorted cells before true diversity and Gini coefficients were calculated with the tcR R package. The overlap coefficient, calculated on TCRB nucleotide sequences, was used to quantify repertoire sharing. Out-of-frame TCRB sequences from naive cells were analyzed to stand in for the pre-selection repertoire. The clones in this table, taken by TCRdb from immuneACCESS, are in-frame only. Not every clone is retained; where verified, under half of the shortfall comes from an unresolved V gene, and the cause of the rest is unknown. That table gives V, J and clone size, and the DNA gave D and trimming. The sample table lists around 260,000 clones, about 23% of them with a count of one. Approximately 0.011% of the sample goes to the ten largest clones.

The TCR originated in a young woman with type 1 diabetes. The chain links TRBV5-1 with TRBJ2-3, with no D gene named confidently. The sample consisted of naive CD4+ T cells from blood. The cell subset or site label for this specimen denotes: true naive CD4+ T cells. The CDR3 reads CASSLDPSTDTQYF. The DNA sequence is TGCGCCAGCAGCTTGGATCCTAGCACAGATACGCAGTATTTT.